The 25 T cell receptor beta chains presented below share a single source sample, sequenced in a study of T cells in Graves' hyperthyroidism and ophthalmopathy. Regions amplified from RNA transcripts were the TCR beta CDR3 regions. TCR CDR3 underwent first-round RT-PCR with the HTBI primer set. From the multiplex PCR reads, TCRdb called clonotypes with MiXCR, one entry per CDR3 protein. Counted here are under 800,000 distinct CDR3 sequences, roughly 15% occurring once; the ten biggest clones make up about a tenth. What was sequenced was blood. These receptor sequences come from a woman under 30 with Graves' hyperthyroidism.

This clonotype was observed a handful of times. The chain couples TRBV6-1 to TRBJ2-1; no firm D call. V was shortened by 2 bases and J by 0 bases, with 11 bases between the two germline ends. The CDR3 runs to 16 residues. The germline gives CDR1 MNHNS, CDR2 SASEGT. This CDR3 reads CASSELRQSSYNEQFF. The CDR3 DNA reads TGTGCCAGCAGTGAATTACGCCAAAGCTCCTACAATGAGCAGTTCTTC.

This clonotype turned up a few times. J is TRBJ2-2 and V is TRBV29-1; D is undetermined. From germline, CDR1 is SQVTM and CDR2 ANQGSEA. This CDR3 contains 13 residues. The V gene lost 1 base and the J gene lost 1 base, with 4 bases spanning the gap. CDR3 protein: CSVEGGNTGELFF. CDR3 coding DNA: TGCAGCGTTGAAGGTGGGAACACCGGGGAGCTGTTTTTT.

This clonotype was counted many times. This rearrangement joins TRBV11-3 to TRBJ2-1, with no clear D. Deletions cut 4 bases from V and 3 bases from J, with 31 bases between. CDR3 length equals 21 residues. Germline lookup yields CDR1 SGHNT and CDR2 YENEEA. CDR3 nucleotides: TGTGCCAGCAGCTACCCCCTGGCACCAGACCGGGCCCGTAGACACTACAATGAGCAGTTCTTC. Translated, it gives CASSYPLAPDRARRHYNEQFF.

This clonotype was detected a few times. V and J are TRBV7-9 and TRBJ2-1; D call uncertain. Germline CDR1 SEHNR, CDR2 FQNEAQ (reference sequence). The CDR3 is made up of 17 amino acids. V was pared by 1 base and J by 4 bases, with 17 bases between. CDR3 DNA: TGTGCCAGCAGCTTAGGCTCCGACCCCGTAAAATACAATGAGCAGTTCTTC. It translates to CASSLGSDPVKYNEQFF.

This clonotype was recorded at least ten times. The chain combines TRBV28 with TRBJ2-3; 12 bases match TRBD2. Germline V gene data show CDR1 as MDHEN and CDR2 as SYDVKM. This CDR3 comprises 15 residues. V shed 6 bases, J shed 6 bases, and the junction held 7 bases outside the gene matches. The CDR3 nucleotides read TGTGCCAGCAGCGAGACTAGCGGGAGAATGGATACGCAGTATTTT. Translation gives CASSETSGRMDTQYF.

The rearrangement links TRBV27 to TRBJ2-7; 7 bases agree with TRBD1. Per germline, CDR1 MNHEY and CDR2 SMNVEV (reference sequence). The CDR3 has 14 amino acids. V lost 5 bases to trimming and J lost 5 bases; unmatched junction nucleotides: 9. DNA for the CDR3: TGTGCCAGCAGTCCGCCCGGTCAGGGGGACGAGCAGTACTTC. This translates into CASSPPGQGDEQYF.

The table lists this clonotype with many counts. V is TRBV20-1 and J is TRBJ2-3, with D possibly being TRBD1 (8 bases). CDR3 length: 11 amino acids. V lost 8 bases and J 5 bases, leaving 11 bases between the germline ends. Germline assignment: CDR1 DFQATT and CDR2 SNEGSKA (reference sequence). The CDR3 DNA is TGCAGTCACAGGGGGGGAGATACGCAGTATTTT. Its translation is CSHRGGDTQYF.

There are many counts of this clonotype. CDR3: CASSSNLARQYF. The DNA of the CDR3 is TGTGCCAGCAGTTCTAACCTCGCGAGGCAGTATTTT. The chain has TRBV6-2 or TRBV6-3 and TRBJ2-3; no clear D gene. With 4 bases removed from V and 11 bases from J, the gap between germline ends came to 13 bases. The CDR3 extends over 12 amino acids. Germline loops: CDR1 MNHEY, CDR2 SVGEGT.

Points on this clonotype: A read error may be the cause here, since a much bigger clone is one base away. This chain links TRBV20-1 with TRBJ1-1; D unclear. The CDR3 is made up of 14 amino acids. The germline CDR1 and CDR2 sequences are DFQATT and SNEGSKA (reference sequence). The CDR3 region has the DNA TGCAGTGCTAGACACAACAGAGGAGTGATTGAAGCTATCTTT. Amino acids: CSARHNRGVIEAIF.

The rearrangement uses TRBV4-1 and TRBJ2-7; 8 positions match TRBD1. After removal of 0 bases from V and 6 bases from J, the junction contained 7 bases not matched to a gene. Germline values: CDR1 MGHRA, CDR2 YSYEKL. The CDR3 consists of 15 residues. The CDR3 protein is CASSQEGTGALEQYF. The CDR3 DNA sequence: TGCGCCAGCAGCCAAGAAGGGACAGGTGCTCTCGAGCAGTACTTC.

This clonotype appeared many times. V usage is TRBV2 and J usage is TRBJ2-7; TRBD1 is a possible D gene (6 bases). The CDR3 runs to 14 residues. V dropped 8 bases and J dropped 4 bases, with 18 bases sitting between them. The V gene's germline CDR1 is SNHLY and CDR2 FYNNEI. The CDR3 loop reads CASRVLGAQYEQYF. The CDR3 DNA reads TGTGCCAGCCGCGTCCTGGGGGCGCAGTACGAGCAGTACTTC.

This clonotype was observed many times. This sequence joins TRBV28 and TRBJ2-1; TRBD2 matches 7 bases. J lost 9 bases, V lost 5 bases, and 10 bases had no gene match. The CDR3 is made up of 14 amino acids. Germline CDR1 reads MDHEN; CDR2 reads SYDVKM. In nucleotides, the CDR3 is TGTGCCAGCAGTATTGGAGGGAGGGCCCGTGAGCAGTTCTTC. Translation gives CASSIGGRAREQFF.

This chain uses TRBV12-3 or TRBV12-4 with TRBJ2-3; TRBD2 aligns across 13 bases. This CDR3 is 16 amino acids long. With 6 bases clipped from V and 4 bases from J, the junction kept 7 bases outside the gene matches. The CDR3 sequence is CASRDRLAGGADTQYF. The CDR3 DNA reads as TGTGCCAGCAGGGACAGACTAGCGGGAGGTGCAGATACGCAGTATTTT.

The table lists this clonotype with a few counts. V gene TRBV24-1 combines with J gene TRBJ2-1, with 8 bases that match TRBD2. Germline values: CDR1 KGHDR, CDR2 SFDVKD. This CDR3 has 14 residues. J was trimmed by 9 bases and V by 4 bases; bases with no gene match: 7. The CDR3 protein is CATSDPGLVPEQFF. The CDR3 DNA sequence: TGTGCCACCAGTGACCCGGGACTAGTCCCTGAGCAGTTCTTC.

This clonotype showed up many times. The chain links TRBV28 to TRBJ1-5; 9 bases fit TRBD1. CDR3 length equals 16 residues. V lost 5 bases to trimming and J lost 4 bases; unmatched junction nucleotides: 9. CDR1 is MDHEN, CDR2 SYDVKM, per germline. Here the CDR3 reads CASSMTYRGRNQPQHF. CDR3 sequence (DNA): TGTGCCAGCAGTATGACCTACAGGGGGCGGAATCAGCCCCAGCATTTT. Using reference TRBV28 and TRBJ1-5 for the parts outside the CDR3, the full variable domain is DVKVTQSSRYLVKRTGEKVFLECVQDMDHENMFWYRQDPGLGLRLIYFSYDVKMKEKGDIPEGYSVSREKKERFSLILESASTNQTSMYLCASSMTYRGRNQPQHFGDGTRLSIL.

This clonotype was counted ten times or more. This sequence joins TRBV5-1 and TRBJ2-2, with no clear D. Trimming removed 5 bases at V and 6 bases at J, with 8 bases between. The CDR3 totals 12 residues. CDR1 and CDR2 from the germline V gene are SGHRS and YFSETQ. The CDR3 protein is CASRPDPGELFF. CDR3 in DNA: TGCGCCAGCAGACCCGACCCCGGGGAGCTGTTTTTT.

This clonotype came up many times. CDR3 DNA: TGTGCCACCAGCGGAGCAACCCACACTGAAGCTTTCTTT. Encoded protein: CATSGATHTEAFF. The gene calls are TRBV15 and TRBJ1-1, with D hard to call. The V gene's germline CDR1 is LNHNV and CDR2 YYDKDF (reference sequence). Trimming cost V 5 bases and J 3 bases, with 10 bases left between them. This CDR3 contains 13 residues.

This clonotype appeared a single time. This may be a read error, as it is one base from a much larger clone. CDR3 DNA sequence: TGTGCCAGCAGCTTATCGGACAATGAGCAGTTCTTC. It specifies CASSLSDNEQFF. The chain has TRBV7-9 and TRBJ2-1; D gene uncertain. The CDR3 sequence is 12 residues long. Germline V gene data show CDR1 as SEHNR and CDR2 as FQNEAQ (reference sequence). Trimming took off 2 bases at V and 5 bases at J, with 4 bases between the two ends.

This clonotype has a count of ten or more. The chain links TRBV2 to TRBJ2-5; maybe TRBD2 (6 bases). In germline, CDR1 is SNHLY, CDR2 FYNNEI. The CDR3 runs 17 residues. V lost 7 bases and J 5 bases, leaving 26 bases between the germline ends. The CDR3 nucleotides are TGTGCCAGCATAGGGCCCAAAGGCGGGGAAGTGGGTGAGACCCAGTACTTC. It translates to CASIGPKGGEVGETQYF. Full variable domain (outside the CDR3, taken from reference TRBV2 and TRBJ2-5): EPEVTQTPSHQVTQMGQEVILRCVPISNHLYFYWYRQILGQKVEFLVSFYNNEISEKSEIFDDQFSVERPDGSNFTLKIRSTKLEDSAMYFCASIGPKGGEVGETQYFGPGTRLLVL.

This clonotype was picked up many times. The genes are TRBV28 and TRBJ2-7; the match to TRBD2 covers 8 bases. The CDR3 loop spans 15 amino acids. Trimming cost V 8 bases and J 0 bases; bases outside gene matches: 9. From germline, CDR1 is MDHEN and CDR2 SYDVKM. The CDR3 region is CASLRVAGLSYEQYF. The CDR3 nucleotides read TGTGCCAGCCTTAGGGTAGCGGGGCTCTCCTACGAGCAGTACTTC. The full variable domain, rest sourced from reference TRBV28 and TRBJ2-7, is DVKVTQSSRYLVKRTGEKVFLECVQDMDHENMFWYRQDPGLGLRLIYFSYDVKMKEKGDIPEGYSVSREKKERFSLILESASTNQTSMYLCASLRVAGLSYEQYFGPGTRLTVT.

The chain carries TRBV6-2 or TRBV6-3 and TRBJ1-1, with no clear D. The V end was cut by 5 bases, the J end by 4 bases, with 11 bases between. The CDR3 is made up of 13 amino acids. Germline V gene sequence: CDR1 MNHEY, CDR2 SVGEGT. CDR3 nucleotide sequence: TGTGCCAGCAGTCAGTGGGAGGGCACTGAAGCTTTCTTT. Translation: CASSQWEGTEAFF.

This clonotype came up many times. CDR3: CSAREYSRGRTEAFF. As DNA, the CDR3 is TGCAGTGCTAGAGAGTACAGCCGGGGGAGGACTGAAGCTTTCTTT. This chain links TRBV20-1 with TRBJ1-1, with TRBD1 as a possible D gene (5 bases). Germline V gives CDR1 DFQATT, CDR2 SNEGSKA (reference sequence). The CDR3 length is 15 residues. The V end lost 0 bases, the J end lost 5 bases, and 16 bases lay between the germline ends.

With regard to this clonotype: One end of the junction does not line up with germline, which may come from a read error. The chain is built from TRBV7-8 and TRBJ2-1; no reliable D call. Germline CDR1 is SGHVS and CDR2 is FQNEAQ. This CDR3 spans 12 amino acids. The CDR3 DNA reads TGTGCCAACAGCTTTAGGTGGGATGAGCAGTTCTTC. Residues: CANSFRWDEQFF. Full variable domain (missing parts from reference TRBV7-8 and TRBJ2-1): GAGVSQSPRYKVAKRGQDVALRCDPISGHVSLFWYQQALGQGPEFLTYFQNEAQLDKSGLPSDRFFAERPEGSVSTLKIQRTQQEDSAVYLCANSFRWDEQFFGPGTRLTVL.

This clonotype appeared many times. This chain joins TRBV20-1 and TRBJ2-5; TRBD1 matches at 11 bases. The CDR3 is made up of 15 amino acids. The germline V gene encodes CDR1 DFQATT and CDR2 SNEGSKA (reference sequence). After removal of 4 bases from V and 1 base from J, the junction contained 5 bases not matched to a gene. CDR3 in DNA: TGCAGTGCTACAGGACAGGGGGCGATCCAAGAGACCCAGTACTTC. Protein product: CSATGQGAIQETQYF.

This clonotype was recorded many times. The rearrangement joins TRBV13 to TRBJ2-2, with 12 bases identical to TRBD2. With 6 bases clipped from V and 7 bases from J, the junction kept 9 bases outside the gene matches. Per germline, CDR1 PRHDT and CDR2 FYEKMQ (reference sequence). The CDR3 runs to 16 residues. In DNA, the CDR3 is TGTGCCAGCAGTCCCGCTAGCGGGAGGGCAAGCGGGGAGCTGTTTTTT. Encoded protein: CASSPASGRASGELFF.